These 21 T cell receptor beta chains were all obtained from the same sample, sequenced in a study of beta chain features in type 1 diabetes. All of the isolated RNA was reverse transcribed, so expressed TCRB transcripts were sequenced. Produced via immunoSEQ multiplex PCR; TCRdb's table is partial and in-frame only. The data show a few hundred thousand clones, 25% to 35% seen once. Sample: central memory CD4+ T cells from blood. Every receptor here comes from a man aged 30 to 39 in good health.

In regard to this clone: This sample also contains other DNA sequences that code for the same CDR3. The rearrangement uses TRBV7-9 and TRBJ2-1; TRBD2 matches 12 bases. The germline V gene has CDR1 SEHNR and CDR2 FQNEAQ (reference sequence). The CDR3 has 16 amino acids. The V gene end was trimmed by 3 bases and the J gene end by 2 bases; junction bases not matched to a gene: 2. The CDR3: CASSLTSGGTYNEQFF. DNA for the CDR3: TGTGCCAGCAGCTTGACTAGCGGGGGCACCTACAATGAGCAGTTCTTC.

This clone was seen repeatedly, ten times or more. This sequence joins TRBV14 and TRBJ2-7; 12 bases align to TRBD2. The CDR3 consists of 14 residues. The J segment lost 9 bases and the V segment lost 0 bases, leaving 3 bases of the junction unmatched. Germline V gene data show CDR1 as SGHDN and CDR2 as FVKESK. CDR3 bases: TGTGCCAGCAGCCAAGACACTAGCGGGAGGTGGCAGTACTTC. This translates into CASSQDTSGRWQYF.

At least ten counts were recorded for this clone. CDR3 loop: CASSLGGGNRNEQFF. DNA of the CDR3: TGTGCCAGCAGTTTAGGGGGGGGCAATAGGAATGAGCAGTTCTTC. The chain couples TRBV28 to TRBJ2-1; D possibly corresponds to TRBD2 (7 bases). Germline V gene data show CDR1 as MDHEN and CDR2 as SYDVKM. V was pared by 2 bases and J by 7 bases, with 15 bases between. CDR3 length: 15 amino acids.

The chain uses TRBV5-4 and TRBJ2-5, with D uncertain. CDR1 is SGHNT and CDR2 is YYREEE in the germline V gene (reference sequence). The V end lost 2 bases, the J end lost 5 bases, and 7 bases lay between the germline ends. The CDR3 covers 12 residues. CDR3 sequence: CASSFGVETQYF. CDR3 sequence (DNA): TGTGCCAGCAGCTTTGGTGTCGAGACCCAGTACTTC.

This clone was recorded a few times. The V call is TRBV2, the J call TRBJ2-1; TRBD2 matches 8 bases. This CDR3 spans 12 amino acids. The V gene's germline CDR1 is SNHLY and CDR2 FYNNEI. The ends lost 7 bases at V and 7 bases at J; junction bases unmatched: 3. In nucleotides, the CDR3 is TGTGCCAGCAAAAGCGGGAGAAATGAGCAGTTCTTC. It encodes CASKSGRNEQFF.

This chain uses TRBV29-1 with TRBJ2-1; D not resolved. Trimming removed 6 bases at V and 8 bases at J, with 11 bases between. Germline V CDR1 and CDR2: SQVTM, ANQGSEA. The CDR3 contains 11 residues. CDR3: CSVAKVDEQFF. As DNA, the CDR3 is TGCAGCGTAGCTAAGGTTGATGAGCAGTTCTTC.

This clone was counted between two and nine times. The chain is built from TRBV6-6 and TRBJ2-5, with D uncertain. Germline CDR1 is MNHNY and CDR2 is SVGAGI (reference sequence). This CDR3 comprises 11 residues. The ends were cut back, 7 bases at V and 4 bases at J, with 7 bases in the middle. This chain's CDR3 is CASMQGETQYF. The CDR3 DNA reads as TGTGCCAGCATGCAAGGAGAGACCCAGTACTTC.

There are a few counts of this clone. The chain has TRBV6-1 and TRBJ2-7, with 7 bases matching TRBD1. The junction had 11 bases not matched to a gene; V was cut back by 8 bases and J by 7 bases. This CDR3 spans 13 amino acids. Germline V lookup: CDR1 MNHNS, CDR2 SASEGT. The CDR3: CASAMTGLGEQYF. The DNA of the CDR3 is TGTGCCAGCGCCATGACAGGGTTAGGGGAGCAGTACTTC.

This clone was detected only a few times. The V and J genes are TRBV18 and TRBJ1-2; D not certain. The germline V gene has CDR1 KGHSH and CDR2 LQKENI. The CDR3 runs 12 residues. Trimming removed 1 base at V and 1 base at J, with 1 base between. As DNA, the CDR3 is TGTGCCAGCTCACCACTTAACTATGGCTACACCTTC. Translation gives CASSPLNYGYTF.

This clone has only one observation. J is TRBJ2-7 and V is TRBV5-6, with D tentatively TRBD1 (6 bases). CDR1 SGHDT and CDR2 YYEEEE come from the germline V gene. Trimming removed 2 bases from V and 6 bases from J, with 15 bases in between. CDR3 length: 14 residues. CDR3 residues: CASSLGTLWGEQYF. In DNA, the CDR3 is TGTGCCAGCAGCTTAGGGACATTGTGGGGCGAGCAGTACTTC.

This clone came up a few times. Other nucleotide sequences from this sample produce the same CDR3. The chain is built from TRBV30 and TRBJ2-7; D is possibly TRBD2 (5 bases). Trimming removed 4 bases at V and 5 bases at J, with 12 bases between. Per the germline V gene, CDR1 is GTSNPN and CDR2 is SVGIG (reference sequence). CDR3 length: 12 amino acids. The DNA of the CDR3 is TGTGCCTGGACCCGTACGGGGAACGAGCAGTACTTC. Translating it yields CAWTRTGNEQYF.

In DNA form, the CDR3 reads TGTGCCAGCAGTAAACTAGCAGATACGCAGTATTTT. It encodes CASSKLADTQYF. This rearrangement joins TRBV6-6 to TRBJ2-3; D is possibly TRBD2 (5 bases). V was cut by 5 bases and J by 4 bases, with 7 bases left in between. The germline CDR1 and CDR2 sequences are MNHNY and SVGAGI (reference sequence). CDR3 length equals 12 residues.

The chain joins TRBV28 to TRBJ1-3; unclear D gene. The CDR3 runs to 17 residues. From germline, CDR1 is MDHEN and CDR2 SYDVKM. The V gene lost 5 bases and the J gene lost 0 bases, with 17 bases spanning the gap. The CDR3 is CASSPSRGVNSGNTIYF. The CDR3 coding sequence is TGTGCCAGCAGTCCCTCCCGTGGGGTGAACTCTGGAAACACCATATATTTT.

This clone was counted a few times. This CDR3 is also generated by other DNA sequences in the sample. V and J are TRBV6-1 and TRBJ2-3; 7 positions agree with TRBD1. Germline V lookup: CDR1 MNHNS, CDR2 SASEGT. Trimming at V came to 6 bases and at J to 1 base, leaving 4 bases not matched to a gene. The CDR3 has 14 amino acids. In DNA form, the CDR3 reads TGTGCCAGCAGAAGACAGGGAGGCACAGATACGCAGTATTTT. Its protein product is CASRRQGGTDTQYF.

The rearrangement joins TRBV5-4 to TRBJ1-2; D gene uncertain. Germline CDR1 SGHNT, CDR2 YYREEE (reference sequence). Trimming removed 0 bases at V and 3 bases at J, with 12 bases between. The CDR3 extends over 15 amino acids. The DNA for the CDR3 is TGTGCCAGCAGCTTGGCAACGGGTCTCGACTATGGCTACACCTTC. Amino acid sequence: CASSLATGLDYGYTF.

A few counts support this clone. The chain uses TRBV7-2 and TRBJ2-1; D call uncertain. The CDR3 has 12 residues. Germline lookup yields CDR1 SGHTA and CDR2 FQGNSA. The V end was cut by 1 base, the J end by 10 bases, with 8 bases between. This CDR3 is CASSLVFNEQFF. The CDR3 coding sequence is TGTGCCAGCAGCTTAGTATTTAACGAGCAGTTCTTC.

The sample holds a few counts of this clone. The V gene is TRBV18, the J gene TRBJ1-6; 9 bases align to TRBD1. V lost 3 bases, J lost 9 bases, and 3 bases stayed unmatched. Germline CDR1 is KGHSH and CDR2 is LQKENI. The CDR3 covers 14 residues. The CDR3 sequence is CASSPDRGASPLHF. In nucleotides, the CDR3 is TGTGCCAGCTCACCCGACAGGGGGGCTTCACCCCTCCACTTT. The variable domain in full, completed from reference TRBV18 and TRBJ1-6, reads NAGVMQNPRHLVRRRGQEARLRCSPMKGHSHVYWYRQLPEEGLKFMVYLQKENIIDESGMPKERFSAEFPKEGPSILRIQQVVRGDSAAYFCASSPDRGASPLHFGNGTRLTVT.

V gene TRBV4-3 combines with J gene TRBJ2-3, with 8 bases matching TRBD2. The germline gives CDR1 LGHNA, CDR2 YSLEER. CDR3 length: 14 residues. J was trimmed by 2 bases and V by 4 bases; bases with no gene match: 2. The CDR3 DNA is TGCGCCAGCAGCCCGACTAGCGTCACAGATACGCAGTATTTT. It yields the protein CASSPTSVTDTQYF.

This clone turned up a few times. V is TRBV7-2 and J is TRBJ2-3; D is uncertain. Germline V lookup: CDR1 SGHTA, CDR2 FQGNSA. Trimming shortened V by 3 bases and J by 4 bases, and 11 bases separated the two germline ends. The CDR3 sequence is 14 residues long. The CDR3 bases are TGTGCCAGCAGCTTTCTAGGAGTGGCAGATACGCAGTATTTT. It is translated as CASSFLGVADTQYF. Full variable domain (missing parts from reference TRBV7-2 and TRBJ2-3): GAGVSQSPSNKVTEKGKDVELRCDPISGHTALYWYRQSLGQGLEFLIYFQGNSAPDKSGLPSDRFSAERTGGSVSTLTIQRTQQEDSAVYLCASSFLGVADTQYFGPGTRLTVL.

The chain uses TRBV5-1 and TRBJ2-2; D gene ambiguous. V was trimmed by 0 bases and J by 4 bases, leaving 7 bases between them. From germline, CDR1 is SGHRS and CDR2 YFSETQ. The CDR3 is 14 amino acids. CDR3 in amino acids: CASSLVGSTGELFF. Written as DNA, the CDR3 is TGCGCCAGCAGCTTGGTCGGTAGCACCGGGGAGCTGTTTTTT.

As to this clone: A single base separates this from a much larger clone, so it may be a read error. Other DNA sequences in this specimen translate into the identical CDR3. J is TRBJ1-5 and V is TRBV7-9; no firm D call. V lost 4 bases to trimming and J lost 0 bases, with 10 bases between them. CDR1 and CDR2 (germline): SEHNR, FQNEAQ (reference sequence). There are 15 residues in the CDR3. For the CDR3, the DNA is TGTGCCAGCAGCTCCTCCCGGGATAGCAATCAGCCCCAGCATTTT. This translates into CASSSSRDSNQPQHF.